Sequencing of this T cell receptor (beta chain) was carried out in a study of T cells in women clearing cervical HPV infection. For the study at large: HLA type stays a possible confounder, typing being limited. Study outcomes and limitations: Controls had more TRBV6-7 (approximately 0.16%) than cases (about 0.11%).

As regards this clone: Antigen specificity is unknown. The read gets to within 3 residues of the CDR3 end, and the germline J gene fills in the rest. Within the sample, other DNA sequences also encode this same CDR3.

This CDR3 comprises 18 residues. Germline V lookup: CDR1 SGHRS, CDR2 YFSETQ. J gave up 2 bases and V 5 bases, and 16 bases lay outside the gene matches. This table comes from immunoSEQ multiplex PCR, and its TCRdb copy is limited to in-frame clones, with some not included. The ten most abundant clones cover less than 3% of a sample with 20,000 to 25,000 clones. The TCR originated in a woman aged 18 to 75 with a cervical HPV16 infection that either progressed to CIN3+ or cleared (not recorded which). The sample taken for sequencing was blood buffy coat. The chain carries TRBV5-1 and TRBJ1-3; TRBD1 aligns across 7 bases. CDR3 protein: CASSDPFSGQHTGNTIYF. The DNA read from the CDR3 is TGCGCCAGCAGTGACCCTTTTTCGGGACAGCACACTGGAAACACC.